The 28 T cell receptor beta chains presented below share a single source sample, sequenced in a study of blood T cell repertoires in COVID-19. Some clones are missing from TCRdb's copy, which holds only in-frame ones; the method was immunoSEQ multiplex PCR. In the table there are about 260,000 clones, less than 90% of which are singletons. Sequenced material: peripheral blood. These receptors came from a man aged 60 to 75 with acute or convalescent COVID-19.

V usage is TRBV15 and J usage is TRBJ2-7; tentative D call: TRBD2 (6 bases). The CDR3 extends over 15 amino acids. Germline loops: CDR1 LNHNV, CDR2 YYDKDF (reference sequence). V was trimmed by 4 bases and J by 0 bases, leaving 13 bases between them. CDR3 in DNA: TGTGCCACCAGCATCCCTGGGGGGAGCTCCTACGAGCAGTACTTC. This translates into CATSIPGGSSYEQYF.

V is TRBV30 and J is TRBJ1-6; D remains ambiguous. The CDR3 is made up of 17 amino acids. The V gene's germline CDR1 is GTSNPN and CDR2 SVGIG (reference sequence). The ends were cut back, 5 bases at V and 3 bases at J, with 20 bases in the middle. In nucleotides, the CDR3 is TGTGCCTGGCGCGATGGGCTGGTGGCGCTCTATAATTCACCCCTCCACTTT. Its protein product is CAWRDGLVALYNSPLHF.

The J gene is TRBJ2-7, the V gene TRBV21-1; the listed D gene, TRBD1, was not tested against the DNA. TRBV21-1 is described as a pseudogene. The length of the CDR3 is 16 residues. CDR3 sequence (DNA): TGTGCCAGCAGCATGTTTCGGGACAGGGGGAGACACGAGCAGTACTTC. Its protein product is CASSMFRDRGRHEQYF.

The V and J genes are TRBV19 and TRBJ1-1, with TRBD1 as a possible D gene (6 bases). This CDR3 region has 10 residues. Germline loops: CDR1 LNHDA, CDR2 SQIVND (reference sequence). V was trimmed by 10 bases and J by 8 bases, leaving 11 bases between them. CDR3 sequence reads: CATGHEEAFF. Here the CDR3 DNA reads TGTGCCACGGGACATGAGGAAGCTTTCTTT. Together with reference TRBV19 and TRBJ1-1, the CDR3 gives the full variable domain: DGGITQSPKYLFRKEGQNVTLSCEQNLNHDAMYWYRQDPGQGLRLIYYSQIVNDFQKGDIAEGYSVSREKKESFPLTVTSAQKNPTAFYLCATGHEEAFFGQGTRLTVV.

The chain is built from TRBV7-3 and TRBJ1-4; no reliable D call. CDR1 is SGHTA, CDR2 FQGTGA, per germline. Trimming shortened V by 5 bases and J by 7 bases, and 14 bases separated the two germline ends. This CDR3 contains 14 residues. The CDR3 region has the DNA TGTGCCAGCAGCCCCGTTGGGCGCGTTGAAAAACTGTTTTTT. Translated, it gives CASSPVGRVEKLFF. Based on the CDR3 plus reference TRBV7-3 and TRBJ1-4, the full variable domain is GAGVSQTPSNKVTEKGKYVELRCDPISGHTALYWYRQSLGQGPEFLIYFQGTGAADDSGLPNDRFFAVRPEGSVSTLKIQRTERGDSAVYLCASSPVGRVEKLFFGSGTQLSVL.

This chain joins TRBV18 and TRBJ2-7; TRBD2 agrees at 8 bases. There are 15 residues in the CDR3. With 3 bases clipped from V and 3 bases from J, the junction kept 7 bases outside the gene matches. The germline gives CDR1 KGHSH, CDR2 LQKENI. CDR3 bases: TGTGCCAGCTCACCTGGGGAGGGACTAGTCTACGAGCAGTACTTC. Protein: CASSPGEGLVYEQYF. Based on the CDR3 plus reference TRBV18 and TRBJ2-7, the full variable domain is NAGVMQNPRHLVRRRGQEARLRCSPMKGHSHVYWYRQLPEEGLKFMVYLQKENIIDESGMPKERFSAEFPKEGPSILRIQQVVRGDSAAYFCASSPGEGLVYEQYFGPGTRLTVT.

This chain connects TRBV9 to TRBJ1-1; D remains unclear. V lost 0 bases to trimming and J lost 1 base, with 4 bases between them. Germline values: CDR1 SGDLS, CDR2 YYNGEE. The CDR3 contains 13 residues. Here the CDR3 reads CASSVGPNTEAFF. The CDR3 nucleotides are TGTGCCAGCAGCGTAGGGCCGAACACTGAAGCTTTCTTT.

The chain uses TRBV7-2 and TRBJ2-2; 9 nucleotides line up with TRBD1. The junction had 4 bases not matched to a gene; V was cut back by 1 base and J by 1 base. This CDR3 is built from 17 residues. Germline V gene lookup returns CDR1 SGHTA and CDR2 FQGNSA. CDR3 nucleotides: TGTGCCAGCAGCTTAGTTGGGACAGGGCTGAACACCGGGGAGCTGTTTTTT. This translates into CASSLVGTGLNTGELFF.

The chain employs TRBV27 and TRBJ2-7; TRBD2 agrees at 7 bases. V lost 3 bases and J lost 3; bases outside the gene matches: 8. The CDR3 runs to 15 residues. The germline gives CDR1 MNHEY, CDR2 SMNVEV (reference sequence). The CDR3 reads CASSFGLADHYEQYF. The DNA for the CDR3 is TGTGCCAGCAGTTTTGGCCTAGCGGACCACTACGAGCAGTACTTC.

This chain connects TRBV4-1 to TRBJ2-7, with D perhaps TRBD2 (7 bases). Trimming shortened V by 5 bases and J by 6 bases, and 17 bases separated the two germline ends. The V gene's germline CDR1 is MGHRA and CDR2 YSYEKL. This CDR3 has 14 residues. The CDR3 sequence: CASSVGGPGGEQYF. Written as DNA, the CDR3 is TGCGCCAGCAGCGTAGGGGGACCGGGAGGCGAGCAGTACTTC.

This chain links TRBV20-1 with TRBJ2-3; tentatively, D is TRBD2 (6 bases). Trimming left V 3 bases short and J 4 bases short, with 17 bases between. The germline gives CDR1 DFQATT, CDR2 SNEGSKA (reference sequence). This CDR3 comprises 15 residues. CDR3 in DNA: TGCAGTGCTAGTTCAGTAGCGGAGACCGCAGATACGCAGTATTTT. It codes for CSASSVAETADTQYF.

The V call is TRBV11-2, the J call TRBJ2-1, with 7 bases matching TRBD2. The V segment lost 5 bases and the J segment 3 bases; nucleotides outside the gene matches: 13. The CDR3 consists of 17 residues. Germline loops: CDR1 SGHAT, CDR2 FQNNGV. The CDR3 loop reads CASSLTVGGSGYNEQFF. The CDR3 DNA reads as TGTGCCAGCAGCCTGACGGTCGGCGGGAGCGGCTACAATGAGCAGTTCTTC.

V and J are TRBV20-1 and TRBJ2-7, with D possibly being TRBD2 (6 bases). The V gene lost 4 bases and the J gene lost 4 bases, with 11 bases spanning the gap. The CDR3 runs 12 residues. The germline V gene encodes CDR1 DFQATT and CDR2 SNEGSKA (reference sequence). The CDR3 DNA is TGCAGTGCTATTGACGGAGGGTACGAGCAGTACTTC. This gives the protein CSAIDGGYEQYF.

This chain joins TRBV5-5 and TRBJ1-3; no clear D. V shed 10 bases and J shed 0 bases, with 14 bases lying between them. Germline values: CDR1 SGHKS, CDR2 YYEKEE (reference sequence). The CDR3 has 14 amino acids. The DNA for the CDR3 is TGTGCCCGCCAACAATCACCCTCTGGAAACACCATATATTTT. Translation: CARQQSPSGNTIYF.

The chain has TRBV10-3 and TRBJ2-6; 8 bases map to TRBD2. Per germline, CDR1 ENHRY and CDR2 SYGVKD. CDR3 size: 17 residues. V lost 0 bases and J lost 0; bases outside the gene matches: 1. The CDR3 nucleotides read TGTGCCATCAGTGAGTCGGGGACTAGCTCTGGGGCCAACGTCCTGACTTTC. This codes for CAISESGTSSGANVLTF.

The chain has TRBV2 and TRBJ2-3; TRBD1 matches at 9 bases. The germline gives CDR1 SNHLY, CDR2 FYNNEI. The trim removed 8 bases at V and 4 bases at J, leaving 7 bases unmatched. This CDR3 contains 14 residues. CDR3 in amino acids: CASDEDRGPDTQYF. For the CDR3, the DNA is TGTGCCAGCGATGAGGACAGGGGCCCAGATACGCAGTATTTT.

This chain connects TRBV6-5 to TRBJ1-5, with 9 positions matching TRBD1. Germline V gene sequence: CDR1 MNHEY, CDR2 SVGAGI. The CDR3 loop spans 15 amino acids. The J segment lost 5 bases and the V segment lost 7 bases, leaving 9 bases of the junction unmatched. This CDR3 reads CASTNLDRGYQPQHF. Here the CDR3 DNA reads TGTGCCAGCACCAATCTAGACAGGGGGTATCAGCCCCAGCATTTT.

V is TRBV6-1 and J is TRBJ2-5, with D possibly being TRBD2 (6 bases). CDR1 is MNHNS, CDR2 SASEGT, per germline. This CDR3 region has 15 residues. Trimming removed 0 bases from V and 2 bases from J, with 10 bases in between. The CDR3 DNA is TGTGCCAGCAGTGAAGCTTGGAGGGTTCAAGAGACCCAGTACTTC. Protein product: CASSEAWRVQETQYF.

J is TRBJ2-2 and V is TRBV4-3; 8 nucleotides line up with TRBD2. This CDR3 contains 19 residues. The trim removed 0 bases at V and 2 bases at J, leaving 11 bases unmatched. CDR1 is LGHNA and CDR2 is YSLEER in the germline V gene. DNA of the CDR3: TGCGCCAGCAGCCAAGATATCGGACTAGCACCCCCCAACACCGGGGAGCTGTTTTTT. Its translation is CASSQDIGLAPPNTGELFF.

The V gene is TRBV14, the J gene TRBJ2-1; 8 nucleotides line up with TRBD2. The CDR3 loop spans 16 amino acids. Germline CDR1 reads SGHDN; CDR2 reads FVKESK. V was clipped by 3 bases and J by 6 bases; unmatched bases: 10. The CDR3 nucleotides are TGTGCCAGCAGCCATAATCCCCCGGGACTAGGCAATGAGCAGTTCTTC. Translation gives CASSHNPPGLGNEQFF.

The V gene is TRBV5-1, the J gene TRBJ2-1; D perhaps matches TRBD1 (5 bases). The V gene's germline CDR1 is SGHRS and CDR2 YFSETQ. The CDR3 consists of 16 residues. Trimming left V 4 bases short and J 0 bases short, with 14 bases between. The CDR3 DNA is TGCGCCAGCAGCCTACGACAGATCCCCTCCTACAATGAGCAGTTCTTC. This gives the protein CASSLRQIPSYNEQFF.

The chain has TRBV7-8 and TRBJ1-6; D is possibly TRBD1 (5 bases). The CDR3 covers 18 residues. Trimming took off 5 bases at V and 0 bases at J, with 17 bases between the two ends. Per the germline V gene, CDR1 is SGHVS and CDR2 is FQNEAQ. The CDR3 coding sequence is TGTGCCAGCAGCACGACAGTATCCGGGAGCTCCTATAATTCACCCCTCCACTTT. Residues: CASSTTVSGSSYNSPLHF.

This rearrangement joins TRBV7-9 to TRBJ2-7, with D possibly TRBD1 on 5 matching bases. This CDR3 has 11 amino acids. Germline V gene lookup returns CDR1 SEHNR and CDR2 FQNEAQ (reference sequence). The V and J ends lost 5 bases and 6 bases respectively, with 8 bases between them. CDR3 bases: TGTGCCAGCAGCGACGACAGCGAGCAGTACTTC. Translated, it gives CASSDDSEQYF.

This clone showed up just a few times. The chain links TRBV19 to TRBJ1-1; D gene uncertain. CDR1 and CDR2 from the germline V gene are LNHDA and SQIVND (reference sequence). Between the trimmed V and J ends, which lost 7 bases and 4 bases, there was a span of 16 bases. The CDR3 sequence is 14 residues long. CDR3 amino acids: CASMVFEGITEAFF. The CDR3 DNA follows: TGTGCCAGTATGGTTTTCGAGGGTATCACTGAAGCTTTCTTT.

The gene calls are TRBV5-1 and TRBJ1-4, with D tentatively TRBD1 (5 bases). The CDR3 covers 16 residues. Germline V gene lookup returns CDR1 SGHRS and CDR2 YFSETQ. Trimming pared 0 bases from V and 8 bases from J, leaving 17 bases between. CDR3 coding DNA: TGCGCCAGCAGCTTGGGAGGACACTTTCCTCGAGAAAAACTGTTTTTT. This sequence encodes CASSLGGHFPREKLFF. Full variable domain (rest looked up from reference TRBV5-1 and TRBJ1-4): KAGVTQTPRYLIKTRGQQVTLSCSPISGHRSVSWYQQTPGQGLQFLFEYFSETQRNKGNFPGRFSGRQFSNSRSEMNVSTLELGDSALYLCASSLGGHFPREKLFFGSGTQLSVL.

The rearrangement joins TRBV5-4 to TRBJ2-1; 7 bases fit TRBD2. Trimming removed 0 bases from V and 7 bases from J; junction bases left unmatched: 7. The CDR3 length is 15 residues. Germline V gene lookup returns CDR1 SGHNT and CDR2 YYREEE (reference sequence). The CDR3 DNA reads TGTGCCAGCAGCTTGGGCGGGAGTTCGGGGAATGAGCAGTTCTTC. It specifies CASSLGGSSGNEQFF.

In nucleotides, the CDR3 is TGTGCCAGCAGTTCACTAGCGGGAGATTCGGAGACCCAGTACTTC. Protein: CASSSLAGDSETQYF. The V and J genes are TRBV28 and TRBJ2-5, with 11 bases matching TRBD2. Germline V gene sequence: CDR1 MDHEN, CDR2 SYDVKM. The CDR3 has 15 amino acids. V trimming: 4 bases; J trimming: 5 bases; junction bases outside the gene matches: 6.

This rearrangement joins TRBV5-1 to TRBJ2-7, with TRBD2 matching over 7 bases. Germline CDR1 is SGHRS and CDR2 is YFSETQ. The V and J ends lost 2 bases and 5 bases, in that order; junction bases with no gene match: 4. This CDR3 comprises 13 residues. The CDR3 here is CASSFRGVDEQYF. The CDR3 DNA follows: TGCGCCAGCAGCTTTCGGGGGGTGGACGAGCAGTACTTC.